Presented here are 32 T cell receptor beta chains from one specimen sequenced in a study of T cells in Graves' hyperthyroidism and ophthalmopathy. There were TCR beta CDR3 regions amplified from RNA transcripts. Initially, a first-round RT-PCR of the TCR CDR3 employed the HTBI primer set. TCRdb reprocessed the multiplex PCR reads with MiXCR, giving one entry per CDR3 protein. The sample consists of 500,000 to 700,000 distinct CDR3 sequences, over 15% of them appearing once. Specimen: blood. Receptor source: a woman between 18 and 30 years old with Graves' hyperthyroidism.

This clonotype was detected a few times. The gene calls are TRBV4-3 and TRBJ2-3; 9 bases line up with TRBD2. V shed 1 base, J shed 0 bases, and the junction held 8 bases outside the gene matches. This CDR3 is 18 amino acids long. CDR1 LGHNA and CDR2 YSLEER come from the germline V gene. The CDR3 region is CASSQGARGGGSTDTQYF. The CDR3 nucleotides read TGCGCCAGCAGCCAAGGGGCGCGGGGGGGCGGAAGCACAGATACGCAGTATTTT.

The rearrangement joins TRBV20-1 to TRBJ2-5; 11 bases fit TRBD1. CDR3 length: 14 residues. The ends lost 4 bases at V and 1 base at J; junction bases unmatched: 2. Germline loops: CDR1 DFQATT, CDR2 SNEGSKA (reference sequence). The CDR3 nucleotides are TGCAGTGCTAAGGGGACAGGGGGCCAAGAGACCCAGTACTTC. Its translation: CSAKGTGGQETQYF.

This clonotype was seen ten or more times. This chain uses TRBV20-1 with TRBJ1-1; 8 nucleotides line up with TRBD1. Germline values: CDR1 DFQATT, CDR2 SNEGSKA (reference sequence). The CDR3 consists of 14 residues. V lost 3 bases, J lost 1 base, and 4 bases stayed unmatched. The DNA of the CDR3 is TGCAGTGCTAGGACAGGGGACGGGAACACTGAAGCTTTCTTT. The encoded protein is CSARTGDGNTEAFF.

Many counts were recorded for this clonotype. The DNA of the CDR3 is TGTGCCAGCAGTCCCGGGGACCTCGGCAATGAGCAGTTCTTC. This sequence encodes CASSPGDLGNEQFF. The chain employs TRBV28 and TRBJ2-1, with D possibly being TRBD1 or TRBD2 (5 bases each). Germline loops: CDR1 MDHEN, CDR2 SYDVKM. V shed 5 bases and J shed 6 bases, with 14 bases lying between them. This CDR3 has 14 amino acids.

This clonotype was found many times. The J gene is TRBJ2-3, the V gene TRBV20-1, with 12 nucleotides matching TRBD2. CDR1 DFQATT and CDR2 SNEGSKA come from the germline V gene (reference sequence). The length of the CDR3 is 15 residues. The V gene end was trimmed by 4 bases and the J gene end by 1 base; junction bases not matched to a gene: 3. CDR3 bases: TGCAGTGCTATTCGACTAGCGGGAGGCACAGATACGCAGTATTTT. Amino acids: CSAIRLAGGTDTQYF.

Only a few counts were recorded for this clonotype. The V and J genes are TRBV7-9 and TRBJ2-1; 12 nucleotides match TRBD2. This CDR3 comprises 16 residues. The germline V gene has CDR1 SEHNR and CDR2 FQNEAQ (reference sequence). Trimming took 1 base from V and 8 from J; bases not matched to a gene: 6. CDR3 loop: CASSLVRTSGIDEQFF. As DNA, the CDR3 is TGTGCCAGCAGCTTAGTGAGGACTAGCGGGATAGATGAGCAGTTCTTC.

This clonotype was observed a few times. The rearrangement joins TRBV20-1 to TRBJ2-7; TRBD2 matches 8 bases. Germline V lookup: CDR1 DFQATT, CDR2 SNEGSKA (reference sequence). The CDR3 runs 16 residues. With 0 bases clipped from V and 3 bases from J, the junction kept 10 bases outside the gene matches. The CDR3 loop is CSARDSDSGMFYEQYF. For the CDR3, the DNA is TGCAGTGCTAGAGATTCTGATAGCGGGATGTTCTACGAGCAGTACTTC.

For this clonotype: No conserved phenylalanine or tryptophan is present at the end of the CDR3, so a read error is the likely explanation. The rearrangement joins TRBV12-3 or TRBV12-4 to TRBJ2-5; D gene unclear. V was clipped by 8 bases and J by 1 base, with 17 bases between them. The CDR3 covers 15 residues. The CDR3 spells CASSPPLWVQETQYL. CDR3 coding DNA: TGTGCCAGCTCACCACCGTTGTGGGTCCAAGAGACCCAGTACCTC.

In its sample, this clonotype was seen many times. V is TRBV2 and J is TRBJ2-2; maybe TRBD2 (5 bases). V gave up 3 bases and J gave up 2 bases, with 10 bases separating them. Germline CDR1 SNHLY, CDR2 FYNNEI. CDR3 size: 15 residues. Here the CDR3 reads CASSDGGSNTGELFF. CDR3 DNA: TGTGCCAGCAGTGATGGTGGGAGCAACACCGGGGAGCTGTTTTTT.

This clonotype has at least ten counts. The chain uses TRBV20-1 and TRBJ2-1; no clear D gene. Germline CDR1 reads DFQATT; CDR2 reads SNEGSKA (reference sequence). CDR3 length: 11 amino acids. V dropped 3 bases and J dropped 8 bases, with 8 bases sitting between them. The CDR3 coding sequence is TGCAGTGCTAGTGGATTCGATGAGCAGTTCTTC. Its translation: CSASGFDEQFF.

In nucleotides, the CDR3 is TGCGCCAGCAGCTTGACAGGTTCATCAGATACGCAGTATTTT. This sequence encodes CASSLTGSSDTQYF. This chain connects TRBV5-1 to TRBJ2-3; D perhaps matches TRBD1 (5 bases). Germline V gene sequence: CDR1 SGHRS, CDR2 YFSETQ. The length of the CDR3 is 14 residues. V was cut by 1 base and J by 4 bases, with 10 bases left in between. Supplemented by reference TRBV5-1 and TRBJ2-3, the full variable domain reads KAGVTQTPRYLIKTRGQQVTLSCSPISGHRSVSWYQQTPGQGLQFLFEYFSETQRNKGNFPGRFSGRQFSNSRSEMNVSTLELGDSALYLCASSLTGSSDTQYFGPGTRLTVL.

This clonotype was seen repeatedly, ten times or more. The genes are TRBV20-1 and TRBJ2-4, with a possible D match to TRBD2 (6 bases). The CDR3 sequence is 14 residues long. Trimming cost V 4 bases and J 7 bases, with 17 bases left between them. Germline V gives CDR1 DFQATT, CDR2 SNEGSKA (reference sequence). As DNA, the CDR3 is TGCAGTGCTACAAAGGGCGGGATGGGCAACATTCAGTACTTC. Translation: CSATKGGMGNIQYF.

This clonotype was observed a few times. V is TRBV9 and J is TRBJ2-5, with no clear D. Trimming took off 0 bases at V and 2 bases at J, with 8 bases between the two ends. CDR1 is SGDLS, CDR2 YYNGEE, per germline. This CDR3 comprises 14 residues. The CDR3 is CASSVEDEQETQYF. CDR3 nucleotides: TGTGCCAGCAGCGTAGAGGACGAACAAGAGACCCAGTACTTC.

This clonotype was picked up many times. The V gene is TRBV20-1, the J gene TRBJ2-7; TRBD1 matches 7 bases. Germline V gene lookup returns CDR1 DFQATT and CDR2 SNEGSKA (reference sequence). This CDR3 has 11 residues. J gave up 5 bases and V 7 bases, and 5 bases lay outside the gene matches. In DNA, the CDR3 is TGCAGTGGGAGACAGGGCGACGAGCAGTACTTC. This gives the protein CSGRQGDEQYF.

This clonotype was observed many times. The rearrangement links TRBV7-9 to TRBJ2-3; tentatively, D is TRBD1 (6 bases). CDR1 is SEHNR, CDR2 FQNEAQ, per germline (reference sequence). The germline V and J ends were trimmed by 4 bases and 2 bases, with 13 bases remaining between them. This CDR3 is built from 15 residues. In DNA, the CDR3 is TGTGCCAGCAGCTCCAGAGCAGGGGCCACAGATACGCAGTATTTT. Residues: CASSSRAGATDTQYF.

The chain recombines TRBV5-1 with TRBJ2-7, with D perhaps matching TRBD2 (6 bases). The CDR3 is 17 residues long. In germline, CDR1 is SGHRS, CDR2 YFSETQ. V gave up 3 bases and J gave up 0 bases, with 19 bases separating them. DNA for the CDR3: TGCGCCAGCAGCTATTCCTCGGGGAGGACTGTCTCCTACGAGCAGTACTTC. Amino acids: CASSYSSGRTVSYEQYF.

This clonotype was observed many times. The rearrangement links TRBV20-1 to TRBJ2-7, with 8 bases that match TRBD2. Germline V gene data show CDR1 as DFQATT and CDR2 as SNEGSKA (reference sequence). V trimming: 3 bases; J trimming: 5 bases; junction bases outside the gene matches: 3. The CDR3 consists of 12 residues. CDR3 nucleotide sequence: TGCAGTGCTAGCGGGGGGGGGGACGAGCAGTACTTC. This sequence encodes CSASGGGDEQYF.

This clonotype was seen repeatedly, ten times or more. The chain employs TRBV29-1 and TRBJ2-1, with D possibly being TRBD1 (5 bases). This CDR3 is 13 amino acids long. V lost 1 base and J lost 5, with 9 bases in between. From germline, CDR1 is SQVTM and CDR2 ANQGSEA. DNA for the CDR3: TGCAGCGTTGAAGGGACACTGGACAATGAGCAGTTCTTC. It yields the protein CSVEGTLDNEQFF.

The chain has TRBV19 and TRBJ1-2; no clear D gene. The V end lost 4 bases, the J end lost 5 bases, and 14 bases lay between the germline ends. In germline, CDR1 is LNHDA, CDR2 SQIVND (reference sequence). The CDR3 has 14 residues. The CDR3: CASSRAGAAYGYTF. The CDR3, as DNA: TGTGCCAGTAGTAGGGCGGGAGCAGCTTATGGCTACACCTTC.

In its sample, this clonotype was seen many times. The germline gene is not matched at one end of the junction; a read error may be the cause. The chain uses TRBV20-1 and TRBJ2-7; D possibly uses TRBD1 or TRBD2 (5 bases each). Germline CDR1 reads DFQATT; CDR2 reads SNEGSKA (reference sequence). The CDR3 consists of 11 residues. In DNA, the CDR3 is TGCAGTGCGAGAGGGGTCTACGAGCAGTACTTC. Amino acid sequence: CSARGVYEQYF.

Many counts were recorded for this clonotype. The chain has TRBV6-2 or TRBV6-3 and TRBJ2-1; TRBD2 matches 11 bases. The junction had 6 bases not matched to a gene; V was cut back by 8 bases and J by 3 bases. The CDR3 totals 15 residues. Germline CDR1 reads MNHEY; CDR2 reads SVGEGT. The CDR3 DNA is TGTGCCAGCGGGGGACTAGCGGCTAACTACAATGAGCAGTTCTTC. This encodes CASGGLAANYNEQFF.

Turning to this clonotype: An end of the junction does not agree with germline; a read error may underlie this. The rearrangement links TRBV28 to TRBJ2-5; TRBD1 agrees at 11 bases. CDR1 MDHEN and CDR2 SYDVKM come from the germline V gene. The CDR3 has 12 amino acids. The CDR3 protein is CASSLTPGQGDF. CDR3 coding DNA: TGTGCCAGCAGCCTAACCCCGGGACAGGGGGACTTC.

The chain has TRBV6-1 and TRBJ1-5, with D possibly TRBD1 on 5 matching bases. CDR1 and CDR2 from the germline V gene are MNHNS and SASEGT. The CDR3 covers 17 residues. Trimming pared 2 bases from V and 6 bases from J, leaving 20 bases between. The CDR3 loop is CASSEISSARAVQPQHF. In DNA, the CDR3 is TGTGCCAGCAGTGAAATTTCGAGCGCCAGGGCGGTTCAGCCCCAGCATTTT.

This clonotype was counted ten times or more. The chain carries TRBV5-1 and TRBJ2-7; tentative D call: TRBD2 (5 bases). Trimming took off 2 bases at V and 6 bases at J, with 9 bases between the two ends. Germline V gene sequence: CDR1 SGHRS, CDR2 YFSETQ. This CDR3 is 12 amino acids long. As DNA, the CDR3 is TGCGCCAGCAGCTTTCGAGGGCGCGAGCAGTACTTC. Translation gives CASSFRGREQYF.

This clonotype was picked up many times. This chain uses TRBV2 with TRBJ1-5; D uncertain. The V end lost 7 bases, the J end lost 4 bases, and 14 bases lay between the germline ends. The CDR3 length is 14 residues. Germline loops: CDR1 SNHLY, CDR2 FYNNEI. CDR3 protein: CASKTDGLNQPQHF. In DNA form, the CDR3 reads TGTGCCAGCAAAACGGACGGATTAAATCAGCCCCAGCATTTT.

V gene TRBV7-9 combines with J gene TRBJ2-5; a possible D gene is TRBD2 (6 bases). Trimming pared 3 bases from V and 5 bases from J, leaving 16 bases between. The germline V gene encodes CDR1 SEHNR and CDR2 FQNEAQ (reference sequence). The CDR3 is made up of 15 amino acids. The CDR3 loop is CASSFDNGSRETQYF. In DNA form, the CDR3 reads TGTGCCAGCAGCTTTGATAACGGGAGTCGGGAGACCCAGTACTTC.

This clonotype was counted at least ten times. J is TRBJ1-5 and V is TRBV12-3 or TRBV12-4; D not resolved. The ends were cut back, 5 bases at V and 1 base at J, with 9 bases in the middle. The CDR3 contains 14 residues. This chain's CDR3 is CASSPDMSNQPQHF. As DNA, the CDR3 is TGTGCCAGCAGTCCGGATATGAGCAATCAGCCCCAGCATTTT.

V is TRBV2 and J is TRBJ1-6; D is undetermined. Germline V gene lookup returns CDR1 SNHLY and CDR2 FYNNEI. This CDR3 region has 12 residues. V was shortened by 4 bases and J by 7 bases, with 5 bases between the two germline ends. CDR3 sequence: CASSGANSPLHF. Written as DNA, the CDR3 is TGTGCCAGCAGTGGGGCAAATTCACCCCTCCACTTT.

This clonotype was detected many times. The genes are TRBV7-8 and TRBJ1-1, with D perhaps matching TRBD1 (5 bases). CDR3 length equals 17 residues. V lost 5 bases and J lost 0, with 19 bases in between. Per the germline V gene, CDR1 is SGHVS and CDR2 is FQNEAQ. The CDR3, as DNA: TGTGCCAGCAGCCTCCCCCTTATGGGCAGGGTGAACACTGAAGCTTTCTTT. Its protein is CASSLPLMGRVNTEAFF.

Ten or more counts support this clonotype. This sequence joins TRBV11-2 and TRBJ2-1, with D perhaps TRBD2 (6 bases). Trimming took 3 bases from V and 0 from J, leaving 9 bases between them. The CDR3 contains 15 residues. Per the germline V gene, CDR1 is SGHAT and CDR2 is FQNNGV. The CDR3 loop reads CASSLGGISYNEQFF. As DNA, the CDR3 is TGTGCCAGCAGCTTGGGCGGGATCTCCTACAATGAGCAGTTCTTC.

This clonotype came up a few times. This CDR3 is CSAYSLGTQYF. CDR3 coding DNA: TGCAGTGCTTACTCCTTAGGGACCCAGTACTTC. This chain connects TRBV20-1 to TRBJ2-5; D uncertain. Germline V gene data show CDR1 as DFQATT and CDR2 as SNEGSKA (reference sequence). The ends were cut back, 5 bases at V and 7 bases at J, with 11 bases in the middle. There are 11 residues in the CDR3.

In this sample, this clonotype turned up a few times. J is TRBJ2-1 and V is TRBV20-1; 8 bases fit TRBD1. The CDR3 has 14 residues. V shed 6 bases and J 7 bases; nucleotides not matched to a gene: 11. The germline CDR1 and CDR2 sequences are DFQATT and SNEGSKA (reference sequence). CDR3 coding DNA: TGCAGTGCCCCCCAGCAGGGGGCATCGAATGAGCAGTTCTTC. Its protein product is CSAPQQGASNEQFF.